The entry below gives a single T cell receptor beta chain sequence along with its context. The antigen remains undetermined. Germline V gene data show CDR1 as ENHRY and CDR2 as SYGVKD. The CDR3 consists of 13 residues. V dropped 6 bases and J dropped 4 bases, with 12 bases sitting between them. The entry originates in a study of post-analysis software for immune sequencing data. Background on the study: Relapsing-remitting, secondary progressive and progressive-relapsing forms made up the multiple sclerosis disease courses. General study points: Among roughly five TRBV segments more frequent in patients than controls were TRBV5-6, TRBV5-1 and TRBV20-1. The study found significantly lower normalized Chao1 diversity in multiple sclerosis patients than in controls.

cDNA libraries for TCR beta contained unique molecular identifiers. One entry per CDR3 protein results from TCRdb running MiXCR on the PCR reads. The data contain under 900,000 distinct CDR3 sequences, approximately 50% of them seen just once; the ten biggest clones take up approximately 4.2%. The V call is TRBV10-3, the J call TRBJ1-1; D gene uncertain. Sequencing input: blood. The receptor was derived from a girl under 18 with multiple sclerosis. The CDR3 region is CAISARRFTEAFF. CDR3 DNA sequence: TGTGCCATCAGCGCTCGGCGGTTCACTGAAGCTTTCTTT.